The rows below give T cell receptor beta chains drawn from one sample of a study of T cell repertoires in cytomegalovirus infection. TCRdb used MiXCR to reprocess the reads, holding one entry per CDR3 protein. This sample has 600,000 to 800,000 distinct CDR3 sequences, with approximately 24% found just once. Sequenced material: CD8+ T cells from PBMCs. All receptors derive from a human donor in good health (CMV status not recorded). Some clones in this sample may be carry-over from other donors' samples. Each CDR3 is given with its conserved first and last residue. The D gene is left open where the match is weak. Size values are once, few and many counts, or a class for expanded clones, and some rows have none.

TRBJ1-5	TRBV6-2/TRBV6-3	.	14	many	TGTGCCAGCAGTGGTAGGGAATACAATCAGCCCCAGCATTTT	CASSGREYNQPQHF
TRBJ1-2	TRBV7-6	.	12	.	TGTGCCAGCAGTCAGGGACCGCGAGGCTACACCTTC	CASSQGPRGYTF
TRBJ2-2	TRBV12-5	.	14	.	TGTGCTAGTGGTTTGGTCGTTAGCACCGGGGAGCTGTTTTTT	CASGLVVSTGELFF
TRBJ2-7	TRBV29-1	.	13	few	TGCAGCGTTGAAGATCCCCTAAACTACGAGCAGTACTTC	CSVEDPLNYEQYF
TRBJ1-4	TRBV7-9	.	14	few	TGTGCCAGCAGCTTTCCGGGTTGGGGTGAAAAACTGTTTTTT	CASSFPGWGEKLFF
TRBJ2-2	TRBV29-1	.	11	few	TGCAGCGCCAGAGACACCGGGGAGCTGTTTTTT	CSARDTGELFF
TRBJ2-7	TRBV13	.	15	.	TGTGCCAGCTCTCCTGGCCCGGGGCCCCCCTACGAGCAGTACTTC	CASSPGPGPPYEQYF
TRBJ2-7	TRBV29-1	.	13	.	TGCAGCGTTGGTTGGGGGCCTACGGGGGAGCAGTACTTC	CSVGWGPTGEQYF
TRBJ1-1	TRBV5-6	.	15	.	TGTGCCAGCAGCTTGGATTGGGAGCTGCCCACTGAAGCTTTCTTT	CASSLDWELPTEAFF
TRBJ2-1	TRBV12-3/TRBV12-4	TRBD2	18	.	TGTGCCAGCAGTTTAGAGTATCAGCGGGGGTTTTCCTACAATGAGCAGTTCTTC	CASSLEYQRGFSYNEQFF
TRBJ2-1	TRBV28	TRBD1	15	many	TGTGCCAGCAGCTCCGGGACAGGGATGAGTCATGAGCAGTTCTTC	CASSSGTGMSHEQFF
TRBJ1-1	TRBV4-2	TRBD1	16	.	TGTGCCAGCAGCCAAGACAGGGACAGCATGAACACTGAAGCTTTCTTT	CASSQDRDSMNTEAFF
TRBJ2-5	TRBV7-2	TRBD2	16	many	TGTGCCAGCAGCTTAAGACTAGCGGGGGGGTACGAGACCCAGTACTTC	CASSLRLAGGYETQYF
TRBJ2-3	TRBV7-8	TRBD2	18	many	TGTGCCAGCAGCTTATCAAATTGGGGACTAGCGGCCACAGATACGCAGTATTTT	CASSLSNWGLAATDTQYF
TRBJ1-4	TRBV14	.	15	.	TGTGCCAGCAGCCAAGATGGCAGGGGCCGTGAAAAACTGTTTTTT	CASSQDGRGREKLFF
TRBJ1-4	TRBV20-1	.	11	few	TGCAGTGCTAGAGATTTAAAGGGGCTGTTTTTT	CSARDLKGLFF
TRBJ1-1	TRBV9	.	12	few	TGTGCCAGCAGGGGAGATGGGACTGAAGCTTTCTTT	CASRGDGTEAFF
TRBJ2-3	TRBV5-5	.	14	few	TGTGCCAGCAGCCTTCTCCCAATACGAGATACGCAGTATTTT	CASSLLPIRDTQYF
TRBJ1-5	TRBV28	.	14	once	TGTGCCAGCAGCCTTCGGACGGTTAGACAGCCCCAGCATTTT	CASSLRTVRQPQHF
TRBJ2-7	TRBV6-5	.	15	few	TGTGCCAGCAGTAGCTCGGGACGGCGATACTACGAGCAGTACTTC	CASSSSGRRYYEQYF
TRBJ2-3	TRBV6-2/TRBV6-3	.	17	.	TGTGCCAGCAGTTACTCCCGGACGAGACTATACACAGATACGCAGTATTTT	CASSYSRTRLYTDTQYF
TRBJ2-2	TRBV7-6	.	13	many	TGTGCCAGCAGCCCCACTAGGGCCGGGGAGCTGTTTTTT	CASSPTRAGELFF
TRBJ2-1	TRBV27	TRBD1	14	.	TGTGCCAGCAAACCAGGGGGCCAGCTAAATGAGCAGTTCTTC	CASKPGGQLNEQFF
TRBJ2-3	TRBV11-2	.	16	few	TGTGCCAGCAGCTTAGAACTAGGGAGGAGCACAGATACGCAGTATTTT	CASSLELGRSTDTQYF
TRBJ2-5	TRBV15	TRBD2	16	.	TGTGCCACCAGCAGACGTAGCGGGGGGCATCAAGAGACCCAGTACTTC	CATSRRSGGHQETQYF
TRBJ1-1	TRBV7-8	TRBD1	16	many	TGTGCCAGCAGCTTCATGACAGGGCCGATGAACACTGAAGCTTTCTTT	CASSFMTGPMNTEAFF
TRBJ1-1	TRBV4-2	.	16	few	TGTGCCAGCAGCCAAGATTTGTGGGGAAAGAGGACTGAAGCTTTCTTT	CASSQDLWGKRTEAFF
TRBJ1-1	TRBV5-1	.	14	few	TGCGCCAGCAGCCCTTGGGGGCCGAACACTGAAGCTTTCTTT	CASSPWGPNTEAFF
TRBJ2-5	TRBV7-6	.	15	many	TGTGCCAGCAGCTTAGGACCGGGACACCAAGAGACCCAGTACTTC	CASSLGPGHQETQYF
TRBJ2-7	TRBV29-1	.	11	.	TGCAGCGGTTTGGACGGGTTCGAGCAGTACTTC	CSGLDGFEQYF
TRBJ2-5	TRBV7-2	.	14	many	TGTGCCAGCAGCCCTTACGGTTCCCAAGAGACCCAGTACTTC	CASSPYGSQETQYF
TRBJ1-4	TRBV6-5	.	15	few	TGTGCCAGCAGTTACTCGTGGCTACGTAATGAAAAACTGTTTTTT	CASSYSWLRNEKLFF
TRBJ1-6	TRBV27	TRBD1	17	.	TGTGCCAGCAGTCCTGGGACAGGGGGCGGACTTAATTCACCCCTCCACTTT	CASSPGTGGGLNSPLHF
TRBJ2-3	TRBV20-1	.	15	.	TGCAGTGCTAGAGATATAGGCCGGGTGCCAGATACGCAGTATTTT	CSARDIGRVPDTQYF
TRBJ2-1	TRBV7-9	TRBD2	14	many	TGTGCCAGCCCGACCGGGACTAACAACAATGAGCAGTTCTTC	CASPTGTNNNEQFF
TRBJ2-3	TRBV6-6	.	15	few	TGTGCCAGCAGCCAACAGGGTTCTAGCACAGATACGCAGTATTTT	CASSQQGSSTDTQYF
TRBJ2-1	TRBV7-8	.	13	many	TGTGCCAGCAGCGCGAGCAATCGGCTTGGGCCGTTCTTC	CASSASNRLGPFF
TRBJ2-3	TRBV28	TRBD2	16	.	TGTGCCAGCAGTTTTGGGGCTAGCGGGGAGGTAGATACGCAGTATTTT	CASSFGASGEVDTQYF
TRBJ1-1	TRBV5-1	.	14	few	TGCGCCAGCAGCTCGGACATCTTGAACACTGAAGCTTTCTTT	CASSSDILNTEAFF
TRBJ2-3	TRBV29-1	.	12	.	TGCAGCGCTTGGTTAAGCACAGATACGCAGTATTTT	CSAWLSTDTQYF
TRBJ1-4	TRBV7-9	.	14	many	TGTGCCAGCAGCCCGGACACCGGGAGGGAAAAACTGTTTTTT	CASSPDTGREKLFF
TRBJ1-6	TRBV20-1	.	14	.	TGCAGTGCTAGAGAGAGCTCCTATAATTCACCCCTCCACTTT	CSARESSYNSPLHF
TRBJ2-1	TRBV20-1	.	16	few	TGCAGTGCTAGAGACATGGTCCTTAATTCCTACAATGAGCAGTTCTTC	CSARDMVLNSYNEQFF
TRBJ1-1	TRBV2	TRBD1	13	.	TGTGCCAGCAGGGGACAGGTTTCTTCTGAAGCTTTCTTT	CASRGQVSSEAFF
TRBJ2-3	TRBV6-1	TRBD2	14	.	TGTGCCAGCAGTCCAGCGGGGAACCCAGATACGCAGTATTTT	CASSPAGNPDTQYF